This T cell receptor (beta chain) originates from a study of PD-L1 blockade in urothelial cancer. At the level of the study: Men with urothelial cancer arising in the bladder made up about nine tenths of the roughly 29 patients. Prior chemotherapy in patients spanned 0 to 3 regimens. Specimens of blood held a median count of roughly 150,000 T cells.

Method: immunoSEQ multiplex PCR; TCRdb's copy keeps in-frame clones and lacks some. The data contain about 71,000 clones, about 89% of them singletons. The CDR3 contains 13 residues. Material: PBMCs, obtained around atezolizumab (anti-PD-L1) treatment. The sequence came from a man aged 60-69 years with urothelial cancer. V and J are TRBV21-1 and TRBJ2-5; the table names TRBD2, a call not compared with the DNA. TRBV21-1 is a pseudogene. CDR3 DNA sequence: TGTGCCAGCAGAAGGGGGGGGGAAGAGACCCAGTACTTC. Translation: CASRRGGEETQYF.